This T cell receptor (beta chain) was found in a study of human T cells and chemical hapten exposure. In TCRdb, the RACE reads were re-called with MiXCR into one record per CDR3 protein. Of about 47,000 distinct CDR3 sequences detected, approximately 4% appear once; the ten largest clones hold around 5.7%. V was shortened by 5 bases and J by 2 bases, with 14 bases between the two germline ends. Germline CDR1 reads SEHNR; CDR2 reads FQNEAQ (reference sequence). The length of the CDR3 is 15 residues. Time point described: healthy volunteer bleed at 6 weeks. Blood, whole and unfractionated, served as the source for total RNA extraction.

Material for sequencing was whole blood. The chain employs TRBV7-9 and TRBJ2-3; D remains ambiguous. The TCR was taken from a human donor in good health. Some clones in this sample may be carry-over from other donors' samples. The CDR3 loop is CASSPGRDITDTQYF. DNA for the CDR3: TGTGCCAGCAGCCCCGGACGTGACATCACAGATACGCAGTATTTT.